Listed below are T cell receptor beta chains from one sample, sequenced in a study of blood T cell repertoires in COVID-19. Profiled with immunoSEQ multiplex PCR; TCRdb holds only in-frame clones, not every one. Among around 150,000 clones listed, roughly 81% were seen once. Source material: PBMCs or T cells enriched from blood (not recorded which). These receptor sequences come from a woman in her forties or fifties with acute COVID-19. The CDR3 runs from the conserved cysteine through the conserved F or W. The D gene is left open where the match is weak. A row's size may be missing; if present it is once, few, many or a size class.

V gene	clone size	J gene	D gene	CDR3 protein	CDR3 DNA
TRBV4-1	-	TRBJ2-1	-	CASSQVYGGSYNEQFF	TGCGCCAGCAGCCAAGTGTATGGGGGGTCCTACAATGAGCAGTTCTTC
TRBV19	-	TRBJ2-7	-	CASSRRGYEQYF	TGTGCCAGTAGTCGTAGGGGCTACGAGCAGTACTTC
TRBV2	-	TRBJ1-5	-	CASTAQGLAQPQHF	TGTGCCAGCACAGCGCAGGGGTTAGCGCAGCCCCAGCATTTT
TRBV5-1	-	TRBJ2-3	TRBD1	CASSLASGTGVSAYTQYF	TGCGCCAGCAGCTTGGCGAGCGGGACAGGGGTGTCGGCTTATACGCAGTATTTT
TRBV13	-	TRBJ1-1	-	CASSLGRGNTEAFF	TGTGCCAGCAGCTTAGGCAGGGGGAACACTGAAGCTTTCTTT
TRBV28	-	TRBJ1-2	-	CASIPAGPAPNYGYTF	TGTGCCAGCATCCCGGCAGGGCCCGCACCTAACTATGGCTACACCTTC
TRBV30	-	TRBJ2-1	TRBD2	CAWSVLGRAYNEQFF	TGTGCCTGGAGTGTACTCGGGAGGGCCTACAATGAGCAGTTCTTC
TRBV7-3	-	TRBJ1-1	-	CASSLTTRNTEAFF	TGTGCCAGCAGCTTAACCACAAGGAACACTGAAGCTTTCTTT
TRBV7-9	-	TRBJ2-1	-	CASSQPTSYNEQFF	TGTGCCAGCAGCCAGCCGACTAGTTACAATGAGCAGTTCTTC
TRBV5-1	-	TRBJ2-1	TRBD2	CASSSTSTSGTSWGSNEQFF	TGCGCCAGCAGCTCGACATCGACTAGCGGAACCAGTTGGGGCTCCAATGAGCAGTTCTTC
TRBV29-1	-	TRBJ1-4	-	CSVFGFGNEKLFF	TGCAGCGTTTTCGGGTTTGGTAATGAAAAACTGTTTTTT
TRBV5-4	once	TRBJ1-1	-	CASTPTMGGNTEAFF	TGTGCCAGCACCCCGACCATGGGAGGGAACACTGAAGCTTTCTTT
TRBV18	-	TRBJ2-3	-	CASSPDRTASTDTQYF	TGTGCCAGCTCACCAGACCGGACAGCTAGCACAGATACGCAGTATTTT
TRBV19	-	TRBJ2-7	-	CASSPLGGLTYEQYF	TGTGCCAGTAGTCCCCTTGGCGGCCTAACCTACGAGCAGTACTTC
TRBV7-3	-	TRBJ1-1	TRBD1	CASSRDRGNTEAFF	TGTGCCAGCAGCCGGGACAGGGGGAACACTGAAGCTTTCTTT
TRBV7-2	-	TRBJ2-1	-	CASSLWSNNEQFF	TGTGCCAGCAGCTTATGGAGTAACAATGAGCAGTTCTTC
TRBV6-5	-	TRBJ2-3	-	CASSYSRGGTDTQYF	TGTGCCAGCAGTTACTCCAGGGGGGGCACAGATACGCAGTATTTT
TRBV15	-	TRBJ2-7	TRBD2	CATSRGTSYEQYF	TGTGCCACCAGCAGAGGGACTAGCTACGAGCAGTACTTC
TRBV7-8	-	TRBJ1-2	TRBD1	CASSRDRNYGYTF	TGTGCCAGCAGCCGGGACAGGAACTATGGCTACACCTTC
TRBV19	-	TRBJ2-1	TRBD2	CASSVLAGGPGEQFF	TGTGCCAGTAGTGTTCTAGCGGGAGGGCCAGGAGAGCAGTTCTTC
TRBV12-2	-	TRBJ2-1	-	CASRFRPGLAGYNEQFF	TGTGCAAGTCGCTTTAGACCGGGACTAGCGGGTTACAATGAGCAGTTCTTC
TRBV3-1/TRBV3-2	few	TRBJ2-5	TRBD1	CASSHRGRETQYF	TGTGCCAGCAGCCACAGGGGGCGGGAGACCCAGTACTTC
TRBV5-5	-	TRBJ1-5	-	CASSPTGWGSHSNQPQHF	TGTGCCAGCAGCCCAACGGGATGGGGTAGTCATAGCAATCAGCCCCAGCATTTT
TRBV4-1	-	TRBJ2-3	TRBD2	CASSQGGGRATDTQYF	TGCGCCAGCAGCCAAGGGGGCGGGAGGGCCACAGATACGCAGTATTTT
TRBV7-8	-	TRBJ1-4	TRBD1	CASSSNRGRNEKLFF	TGTGCCAGCAGCTCCAACAGGGGGCGGAATGAAAAACTGTTTTTT
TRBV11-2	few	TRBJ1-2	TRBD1	CASSPGTGGISSYGYTF	TGTGCCAGCAGCCCCGGGACAGGGGGTATCAGTAGCTATGGCTACACCTTC
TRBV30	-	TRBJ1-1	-	CAWSRDGLGRAFF	TGTGCCTGGAGTCGGGATGGCCTTGGCCGAGCTTTCTTT
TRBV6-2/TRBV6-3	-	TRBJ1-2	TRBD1	CASSTLRQGDTSNYGYTF	TGTGCCAGCAGTACACTAAGACAGGGGGACACCTCTAACTATGGCTACACCTTC
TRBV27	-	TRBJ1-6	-	CASRIQGGHNSPLHF	TGTGCCAGCAGGATCCAGGGAGGCCATAATTCACCCCTCCACTTT
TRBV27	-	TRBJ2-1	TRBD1	CASSRGQGTNEQFF	TGTGCCAGCAGTAGGGGACAGGGGACCAATGAGCAGTTCTTC
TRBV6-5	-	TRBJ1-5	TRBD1	CASLPGTGGYQPQHF	TGTGCCAGTCTTCCCGGGACAGGGGGCTATCAGCCCCAGCATTTT
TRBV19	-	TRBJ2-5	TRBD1	CASRDRDKETQYF	TGTGCCTCCCGGGACAGGGATAAGGAGACCCAGTACTTC
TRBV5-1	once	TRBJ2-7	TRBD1	CATGRTGAGDEQYF	TGCGCCACAGGGCGCACAGGGGCCGGCGACGAGCAGTACTTC
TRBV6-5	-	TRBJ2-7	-	CASSYSAGTYEQYF	TGTGCCAGCAGTTACTCGGCAGGGACCTACGAGCAGTACTTC
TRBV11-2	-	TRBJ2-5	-	CASSLSGVETQYF	TGTGCCAGCAGCTTATCCGGGGTCGAGACCCAGTACTTC
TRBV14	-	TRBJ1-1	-	CASSQVAVGEAFF	TGTGCCAGCAGCCAAGTGGCGGTGGGTGAAGCTTTCTTT
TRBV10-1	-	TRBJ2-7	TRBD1	CASSEQQGAGEQYF	TGCGCCAGCAGTGAGCAACAGGGGGCAGGCGAGCAGTACTTC
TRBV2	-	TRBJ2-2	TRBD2	CASKLSSGRGGGELFF	TGTGCCAGCAAATTGTCTAGCGGGAGAGGTGGCGGGGAGCTGTTTTTT
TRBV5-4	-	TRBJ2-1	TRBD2	CASSLGTSGKYNEQFF	TGTGCCAGCAGCCTGGGGACTAGCGGGAAGTACAATGAGCAGTTCTTC